These 28 T cell receptor beta chains were all obtained from the same sample, sequenced in a study of response to subunit inactivated influenza vaccine. Each CDR3 protein is one row after TCRdb ran MiXCR on the RT-PCR reads. This sample has 550,000 to 800,000 distinct CDR3 sequences, with around a sixth found just once. This sample comprised PBMCs from blood, obtained about 11 days after vaccination. Every receptor here comes from a man in his fifties or sixties who received an inactivated influenza vaccine.

This clonotype has more than one count but fewer than ten. The gene calls are TRBV5-1 and TRBJ2-1, with TRBD2 matching over 16 bases. The CDR3 consists of 18 residues. The trim removed 0 bases at V and 4 bases at J, leaving 4 bases unmatched. The germline gives CDR1 SGHRS, CDR2 YFSETQ. CDR3: CASSLAGTSGGAYNEQFF. Here the CDR3 DNA reads TGCGCCAGCAGCTTGGCCGGGACTAGCGGGGGGGCTTACAATGAGCAGTTCTTC.

Here the CDR3 DNA reads TGTGCCAGCAGTCCGGACCTCCGGGGGCACGAGCAGTACTTC. This encodes CASSPDLRGHEQYF. The chain uses TRBV12-3 or TRBV12-4 and TRBJ2-7; tentatively, D is TRBD1 or TRBD2 (6 bases each). This CDR3 contains 14 residues. V was shortened by 5 bases and J by 5 bases, with 16 bases between the two germline ends.

J is TRBJ1-5 and V is TRBV4-1; TRBD1 is a possible D gene (6 bases). V lost 6 bases and J 7 bases, leaving 16 bases between the germline ends. Germline assignment: CDR1 MGHRA and CDR2 YSYEKL. The CDR3 extends over 14 amino acids. For the CDR3, the DNA is TGCGCCAGCAGAGCACAGGGCAGGATCCAGCCCCAGCATTTT. Amino acid sequence: CASRAQGRIQPQHF.

This clonotype appeared a few times. V gene TRBV12-3 or TRBV12-4 combines with J gene TRBJ2-2; possible D gene TRBD1, 5 bases. The CDR3 is 15 residues long. Trimming stripped 7 bases from V and 3 bases from J, with 15 bases between. CDR3 region: CASTSRTSHTGELFF. CDR3 DNA: TGTGCCAGCACCTCCCGGACATCGCACACCGGGGAGCTGTTTTTT.

This clonotype has more than one count but fewer than ten. This chain links TRBV2 with TRBJ2-7; 7 bases are shared with TRBD1. Losses at the gene ends were 6 bases for V and 3 bases for J; bases not matched to a gene: 5. The CDR3 runs 13 residues. Germline V CDR1 and CDR2: SNHLY, FYNNEI. The CDR3 nucleotides read TGTGCCAGCAGAGCAACAGGGGACTACGAGCAGTACTTC. It translates to CASRATGDYEQYF.

In the case of this clonotype: One junction end disagrees with the germline gene, perhaps due to a read error. The rearrangement uses TRBV20-1 and TRBJ1-2; 10 bases are a match to TRBD1. The V gene's germline CDR1 is DFQATT and CDR2 SNEGSKA (reference sequence). The CDR3 consists of 15 residues. The CDR3 loop reads CSAAPPGQGREGYPF. The DNA for the CDR3 is TGCAGTGCCGCGCCTCCGGGACAGGGGAGAGAGGGCTACCCCTTC.

This clonotype has only a few counts. The gene calls are TRBV5-1 and TRBJ2-2, with 10 positions matching TRBD2. The CDR3 extends over 15 amino acids. Germline-derived CDR1 and CDR2 are SGHRS and YFSETQ. V gave up 4 bases and J gave up 6 bases; unmatched junction bases: 6. CDR3 bases: TGCGCCAGCAGCCCCCGACTAGCGGGTTCCGGGGAGCTGTTTTTT. Protein sequence: CASSPRLAGSGELFF.

This clonotype was recorded a few times. V is TRBV7-8 and J is TRBJ1-4, with 9 positions matching TRBD1. The CDR3 sequence is 15 residues long. The germline gives CDR1 SGHVS, CDR2 FQNEAQ. The J segment lost 7 bases and the V segment lost 6 bases, leaving 9 bases of the junction unmatched. Written as DNA, the CDR3 is TGTGCCAGCAGACAGGACAGGGGTGGCGGTGAAAAACTGTTTTTT. Translated: CASRQDRGGGEKLFF.

This clonotype has just a few counts. The chain couples TRBV20-1 to TRBJ2-1; 8 bases fit TRBD2. Unmatched junction bases numbered 5, after V lost 1 base and J lost 6 bases. This CDR3 is built from 14 residues. CDR1 and CDR2 from the germline V gene are DFQATT and SNEGSKA (reference sequence). The CDR3 loop reads CSARAATSGNEQFF. The DNA for the CDR3 is TGCAGTGCTAGAGCAGCCACTAGCGGCAATGAGCAGTTCTTC.

J is TRBJ2-1 and V is TRBV20-1; D is uncertain. The CDR3 extends over 11 amino acids. The V gene lost 4 bases and the J gene lost 5 bases, with 6 bases spanning the gap. The germline V gene has CDR1 DFQATT and CDR2 SNEGSKA (reference sequence). CDR3 amino acids: CSANRDNEQFF. The CDR3 DNA follows: TGCAGTGCTAACAGAGACAATGAGCAGTTCTTC.

This chain uses TRBV29-1 with TRBJ2-3; 9 positions match TRBD1. The germline CDR1 and CDR2 sequences are SQVTM and ANQGSEA. With V trimmed by 6 bases and J by 2 bases, 30 bases remained unmatched. The CDR3 consists of 22 residues. The CDR3 coding sequence is TGCAGCGTCGTAGGGATATCCCGGGACAGGGCACGAGTGACTAGCTCCACAGATACGCAGTATTTT. Amino acids: CSVVGISRDRARVTSSTDTQYF.

The chain combines TRBV20-1 with TRBJ1-4, with D tentatively TRBD1 (5 bases). There are 14 residues in the CDR3. The V gene lost 0 bases and the J gene lost 7 bases, with 12 bases spanning the gap. CDR1 and CDR2 (germline): DFQATT, SNEGSKA (reference sequence). This chain's CDR3 is CSARDSGRSEKLFF. The DNA of the CDR3 is TGCAGTGCTAGAGACTCAGGGAGGAGTGAAAAACTGTTTTTT.

J is TRBJ2-7 and V is TRBV5-4; 9 bases are shared with TRBD2. Germline lookup yields CDR1 SGHNT and CDR2 YYREEE (reference sequence). After removal of 0 bases from V and 3 bases from J, the junction contained 4 bases not matched to a gene. The CDR3 is 15 amino acids. CDR3 coding DNA: TGTGCCAGCAGCTTGGGACTAGCGGATTACTACGAGCAGTACTTC. Amino acid sequence: CASSLGLADYYEQYF.

This clonotype was counted a few times. The gene calls are TRBV4-3 and TRBJ2-1, with D possibly being TRBD1 (5 bases). The V end was cut by 0 bases, the J end by 14 bases, with 8 bases between. Germline V gene lookup returns CDR1 LGHNA and CDR2 YSLEER. The CDR3 runs 11 residues. The CDR3: CASSQEGVEFF. The CDR3 region has the DNA TGCGCCAGCAGCCAAGAAGGGGTGGAGTTCTTC.

This clonotype was detected only once. The chain carries TRBV20-1 and TRBJ2-3; 14 bases align to TRBD2. Germline CDR1 DFQATT, CDR2 SNEGSKA (reference sequence). Trimming removed 6 bases from V and 4 bases from J; junction bases left unmatched: 12. The CDR3 loop spans 17 amino acids. Written as DNA, the CDR3 is TGCAGTGCCCCTCCGACTAGCGGGGGGGGGCTGGCAGATACGCAGTATTTT. Its protein is CSAPPTSGGGLADTQYF.

The table lists this clonotype with a few counts. V is TRBV6-1 and J is TRBJ2-3; TRBD2 matches at 7 bases. Germline loops: CDR1 MNHNS, CDR2 SASEGT. The CDR3 extends over 16 amino acids. V lost 3 bases, J lost 7 bases, and 13 bases stayed unmatched. The DNA of the CDR3 is TGTGCCAGCAGTGACACTAGCGCGGGAGTCTGGAATACGCAGTATTTT. Amino acid sequence: CASSDTSAGVWNTQYF.

This clonotype turned up a few times. The chain has TRBV6-5 and TRBJ2-6; TRBD1 is a possible D gene (6 bases). The V and J ends lost 3 bases and 0 bases respectively, with 18 bases between them. CDR3 length: 19 residues. From germline, CDR1 is MNHEY and CDR2 SVGAGI. CDR3 sequence (DNA): TGTGCCAGCAGTTATAACCCCATCGGACAGTACTCTGGGGCCAACGTCCTGACTTTC. Amino acid sequence: CASSYNPIGQYSGANVLTF.

The rearrangement uses TRBV1 and TRBJ2-4; the table's D call TRBD1 went unverified against the DNA. TRBV1 is an annotated pseudogene. The CDR3 is made up of 18 amino acids. CDR3 DNA: TGCACCAGCAGCCAGCTCCGGGACAGGGGGACGGCCAAAAACATTCAGTACTTC. Its protein product is CTSSQLRDRGTAKNIQYF.

This rearrangement joins TRBV7-3 to TRBJ2-1, with D possibly being TRBD2 (6 bases). Trimming took off 0 bases at V and 4 bases at J, with 13 bases between the two ends. Germline assignment: CDR1 SGHTA and CDR2 FQGTGA. This CDR3 is built from 16 residues. The CDR3 nucleotides are TGTGCCAGCAGCTTAACCGGCGGGATGGGGTACAATGAGCAGTTCTTC. Its translation is CASSLTGGMGYNEQFF.

This clonotype came up a few times. The chain is built from TRBV19 and TRBJ1-1; no firm D call. Germline CDR1 and CDR2: LNHDA and SQIVND (reference sequence). This CDR3 comprises 13 residues. Trimming left V 8 bases short and J 3 bases short, with 13 bases between. This chain's CDR3 is CASRFREDTEAFF. CDR3 nucleotides: TGTGCCAGTCGATTCCGGGAGGACACTGAAGCTTTCTTT.

Many counts were recorded for this clonotype. The V and J genes are TRBV7-3 and TRBJ2-3; 7 nucleotides match TRBD2. CDR3 length: 15 residues. With V trimmed by 8 bases and J by 1 base, 9 bases remained unmatched. Germline CDR1 and CDR2: SGHTA and FQGTGA. CDR3 sequence reads: CASSPTGGRTDTQYF. CDR3 nucleotides: TGTGCCAGCTCTCCAACGGGGGGTCGCACAGATACGCAGTATTTT. The full variable domain, its missing parts supplied by reference TRBV7-3 and TRBJ2-3, is GAGVSQTPSNKVTEKGKYVELRCDPISGHTALYWYRQSLGQGPEFLIYFQGTGAADDSGLPNDRFFAVRPEGSVSTLKIQRTERGDSAVYLCASSPTGGRTDTQYFGPGTRLTVL.

This clonotype was counted only a few times. The CDR3 loop reads CSAHNLAPFNEQFF. In nucleotides, the CDR3 is TGCAGTGCCCATAACCTAGCGCCATTTAATGAGCAGTTCTTC. This chain links TRBV20-1 with TRBJ2-1; TRBD2 is a possible D gene (6 bases). V gave up 6 bases and J gave up 7 bases, with 19 bases separating them. Germline assignment: CDR1 DFQATT and CDR2 SNEGSKA (reference sequence). This CDR3 is 14 amino acids long.

The chain uses TRBV11-2 and TRBJ1-2; TRBD1 aligns across 7 bases. Germline trimming cut 1 base from V and 5 bases from J; bases unmatched to any gene: 4. The CDR3 is 14 amino acids. The germline CDR1 and CDR2 sequences are SGHAT and FQNNGV. CDR3 residues: CASSLGDRKYGYTF. CDR3 sequence (DNA): TGTGCCAGCAGCTTAGGGGACAGAAAGTATGGCTACACCTTC.

This clonotype was observed at least ten times. This chain joins TRBV6-2 or TRBV6-3 and TRBJ2-2, with D perhaps given as TRBD1 or TRBD2 (5 bases each). The ends were cut back, 2 bases at V and 0 bases at J, with 10 bases in the middle. Germline CDR1 MNHEY, CDR2 SVGEGT. The CDR3 loop spans 16 amino acids. CDR3 nucleotides: TGTGCCAGCAGTTACGGGGGTCCAACGAACACCGGGGAGCTGTTTTTT. Its protein is CASSYGGPTNTGELFF.

In its sample, this clonotype was seen many times. CDR3 amino acids: CASSQVDTQYF. DNA of the CDR3: TGTGCCAGCAGCCAAGTTGATACGCAGTATTTT. This chain uses TRBV3-1 with TRBJ2-3, with D unresolved. The V end was cut by 1 base, the J end by 6 bases, with 2 bases between. CDR1 and CDR2 (germline): LGHDT, YNNKEL (reference sequence). This CDR3 has 11 amino acids.

This clonotype was counted between two and nine times. This chain joins TRBV5-1 and TRBJ1-4, with unresolved D. Germline V gene sequence: CDR1 SGHRS, CDR2 YFSETQ. V was pared by 0 bases and J by 2 bases, with 14 bases between. This CDR3 has 17 residues. The CDR3 is CASSLGPATATNEKLFF. The CDR3 nucleotides are TGCGCCAGCAGCTTGGGCCCGGCTACGGCTACTAATGAAAAACTGTTTTTT.

The chain combines TRBV11-1 with TRBJ2-7; 10 nucleotides line up with TRBD2. Germline assignment: CDR1 SGHAT and CDR2 FQDESV (reference sequence). The CDR3 loop spans 19 amino acids. V dropped 0 bases and J dropped 7; count of bases not matched to a gene: 18. The DNA of the CDR3 is TGTGCCAGCAGCTTAGCGGCTAGCGGGAGCCCTTTTCGACCAGAGGAGCAGTACTTC. Translated: CASSLAASGSPFRPEEQYF.

This chain uses TRBV24-1 with TRBJ1-4; a possible D gene is TRBD1 (5 bases). This CDR3 is built from 15 residues. V was pared by 4 bases and J by 5 bases, with 13 bases between. From germline, CDR1 is KGHDR and CDR2 SFDVKD. This chain's CDR3 is CATSDSGTENEKLFF. In DNA form, the CDR3 reads TGTGCCACCAGTGACTCCGGGACTGAGAATGAAAAACTGTTTTTT.